What follows describes a single TCR beta chain. This receptor's antigen is unknown. An end of the junction does not agree with germline; a read error may underlie this. Other DNA sequences in the sample encode the same CDR3. The data stem from a study of T cell changes during pregnancy in multiple sclerosis (dated by TCRdb to about 2019). Study-wide context: The study examined how the T cell repertoire changed over the course of pregnancy in women with multiple sclerosis.

The library was produced with the immunoSEQ multiplex PCR assay. This immuneACCESS table, as held by TCRdb, lists in-frame sequences with V and J called but not all clones. Of the missing ones, under half trace to an unresolved V gene in checked studies; the others have no known cause. Here the sample has under 95,000 clones; 85% to 95% occur a single time. The top ten clonotypes cover approximately 0.75% of the sample. Measured from the cysteine to the phenylalanine, the CDR3 is 14 residues long. The sequence is cut down to CDR3 DNA, 42 bases in frame from base 1. The germline V gene provides CDR1 WSHSY and CDR2 SAAADI.

The sequenced sample was peripheral blood, obtained in the second trimester of pregnancy. The rearrangement joined TRBV10-2 to TRBJ2-1; 9 junctional bases match TRBD1. This TCR was recovered from a female donor in good health, enrolled as a control in a pregnancy study. This receptor carries the CDR3 CASRGTGYYNEQFF. The DNA sequence reads TGTGCCAGCCGAGGGACAGGGTACTACAATGAGCAGTTCTTC.